This T cell receptor beta chain is from a study of T cell responses to AZD1222 COVID-19 vaccine. Comment on this clone: A junction boundary mismatches the germline segment, possibly from a read error.

The protocol was immunoSEQ multiplex PCR, while the TCRdb copy is restricted to in-frame clones and leaves out a portion. The sample carries 45,000 to 55,000 clones, about 86% recorded once. Germline V CDR1 and CDR2: MGHRA, YSYEKL. The CDR3 is made up of 17 amino acids. The clonotype was recovered from an adult in good health. This material consisted of peripheral blood, taken on day 0 of AZD1222 vaccination. The chain employs TRBV4-1 and TRBJ2-3; D possibly corresponds to TRBD1 (5 bases). The CDR3 DNA sequence: TGCGCCAGCAGCCTCCTGGGGCGGCCCGGGCGCACATATACGCAGTATTTT. It is translated as CASSLLGRPGRTYTQYF.